A few counts support the clone carrying this TCR beta chain. Its antigen is currently unknown. This entry comes from a study of chemoradiotherapy in HPV16-positive cancers. Study findings and constraints: Better recurrence-free survival went with HPV-responsive T-cell expansion in HPV16-positive patients. The functional HPV-specific definition rests on just two HPV16-positive patients.

In germline, CDR1 is SNHLY, CDR2 FYNNEI. This CDR3 contains 13 residues. The V end lost 6 bases, the J end lost 1 base, and 9 bases lay between the germline ends. TCRdb's copy holds only in-frame clones and misses some; the assay was immunoSEQ multiplex PCR. The table shows fewer than 20,000 clones, with more than 75% occurring only once. The sample was collected from a patient who underwent chemoradiotherapy. This TCR derives from a human donor with HPV-associated anogenital cancer. The chain is built from TRBV2 and TRBJ1-1; unclear D gene. The CDR3: CASRTHQNTEAFF. In DNA form, the CDR3 reads TGTGCCAGCAGAACGCACCAGAACACTGAAGCTTTCTTT.